The source of this TCR beta chain is a study of CD8 T cells in Susac syndrome. The CDR3 spans 17 residues. V lost 0 bases to trimming and J lost 1 base; unmatched junction nucleotides: 4. Random hexamers served to reverse transcribe about 0.45 to 1 ug RNA. TCRdb reprocessed the immunoSEQ multiplex PCR reads with MiXCR, giving one entry per CDR3 protein. The table lists about 80,000 distinct CDR3 sequences, 94% of them singletons, with about 0.25% in the top ten. The chain links TRBV12-3 or TRBV12-4 to TRBJ2-3; TRBD2 matches 10 bases. This sequence originates from a human donor in good health. The material sequenced was CD8+ T cells from PBMCs. The CDR3 coding sequence is TGTGCCAGCAGTTTAGCTGGGCTAGCGGGGGGCACAGATACGCAGTATTTT. This gives the protein CASSLAGLAGGTDTQYF.